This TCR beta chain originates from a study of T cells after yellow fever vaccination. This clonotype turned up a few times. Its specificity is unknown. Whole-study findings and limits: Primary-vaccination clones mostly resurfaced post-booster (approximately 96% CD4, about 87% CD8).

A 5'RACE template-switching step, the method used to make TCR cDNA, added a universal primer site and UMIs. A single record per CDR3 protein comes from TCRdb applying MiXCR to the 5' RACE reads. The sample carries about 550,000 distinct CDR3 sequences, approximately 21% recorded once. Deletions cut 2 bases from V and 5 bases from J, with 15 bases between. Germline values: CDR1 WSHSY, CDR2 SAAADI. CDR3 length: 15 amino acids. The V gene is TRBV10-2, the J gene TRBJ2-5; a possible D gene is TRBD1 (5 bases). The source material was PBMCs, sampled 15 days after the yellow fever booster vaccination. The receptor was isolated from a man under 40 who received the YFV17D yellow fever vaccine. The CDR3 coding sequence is TGCGCCAGCAGTGAGGGACACGGTTTAACGGAGACCCAGTACTTC. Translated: CASSEGHGLTETQYF.